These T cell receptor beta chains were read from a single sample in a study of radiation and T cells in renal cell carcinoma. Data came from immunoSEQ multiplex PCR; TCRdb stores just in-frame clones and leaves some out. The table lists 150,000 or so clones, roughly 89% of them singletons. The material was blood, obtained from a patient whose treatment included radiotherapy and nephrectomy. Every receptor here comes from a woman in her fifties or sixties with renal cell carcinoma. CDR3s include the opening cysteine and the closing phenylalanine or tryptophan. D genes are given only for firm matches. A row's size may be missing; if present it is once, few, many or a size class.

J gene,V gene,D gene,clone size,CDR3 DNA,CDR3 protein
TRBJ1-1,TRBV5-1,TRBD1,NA,TGCGCCAGCAGCTGGGGGACAGCTAACACTGAAGCTTTCTTT,CASSWGTANTEAFF
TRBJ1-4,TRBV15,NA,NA,TGTGCCACCGGATCAGGGTTGGCTAATGAAAAACTGTTTTTT,CATGSGLANEKLFF
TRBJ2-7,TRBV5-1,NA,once,TGCGCCAGCAGCCCCCGGGGAGGGGGCGGATACGAGCAGTACTTC,CASSPRGGGGYEQYF
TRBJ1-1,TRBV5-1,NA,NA,TGCGCCAGCAGCTTGGTGACGAACACTGAAGCTTTCTTT,CASSLVTNTEAFF
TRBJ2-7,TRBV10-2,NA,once,TGCGCCAGCAGTCGGGGGACAGAACTCTACGAGCAGTACTTC,CASSRGTELYEQYF
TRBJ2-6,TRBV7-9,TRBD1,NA,TGTGCCAGCAGCGTGACAGGGGTGAGCTCTGGGGCCAACGTCCTGACTTTC,CASSVTGVSSGANVLTF
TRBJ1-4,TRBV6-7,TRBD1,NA,TGTGCCAGCAGTTACTCGCCCAGGACAGGCGTTAACGAAAAACTGTTTTTT,CASSYSPRTGVNEKLFF
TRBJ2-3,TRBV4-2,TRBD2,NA,TGTGCCAGCGCAACGATCTTAGCGGGGGGTACAGATACGCAGTATTTT,CASATILAGGTDTQYF
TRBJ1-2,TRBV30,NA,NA,TGTGCCTGGAGTGTTGTTGAGGGTCAAACCTTC,CAWSVVEGQTF
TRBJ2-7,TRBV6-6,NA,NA,TGTGCCAGCAGTTTAACAGGGTTACAGCAGTACTTC,CASSLTGLQQYF
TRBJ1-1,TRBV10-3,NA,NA,TGTGCCATCAGTGATCGGGGGGGATCTGAAGCTTTCTTT,CAISDRGGSEAFF
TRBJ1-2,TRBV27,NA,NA,TGTGCCAGCAGTTTGAAGGGGACTAACTATGGCTACACCTTC,CASSLKGTNYGYTF
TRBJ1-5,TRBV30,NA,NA,TGTGCCTGGAGTTCTACGATCCAAGGACAGTATAGCAATCAGCCCCAGCATTTT,CAWSSTIQGQYSNQPQHF
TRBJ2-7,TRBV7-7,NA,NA,TGTGCTAGCAGCTTAGAGGCAGGTTCTTCCTACGAGCAGTACTTC,CASSLEAGSSYEQYF
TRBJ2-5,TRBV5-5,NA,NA,TGTGCCAGCAGCTTGCAGGGGCTGGAGACCCAGTACTTC,CASSLQGLETQYF
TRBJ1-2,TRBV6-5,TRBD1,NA,TGTGCCAGCAGCGTACAGGGGGCCTATGGCTACACCTTC,CASSVQGAYGYTF